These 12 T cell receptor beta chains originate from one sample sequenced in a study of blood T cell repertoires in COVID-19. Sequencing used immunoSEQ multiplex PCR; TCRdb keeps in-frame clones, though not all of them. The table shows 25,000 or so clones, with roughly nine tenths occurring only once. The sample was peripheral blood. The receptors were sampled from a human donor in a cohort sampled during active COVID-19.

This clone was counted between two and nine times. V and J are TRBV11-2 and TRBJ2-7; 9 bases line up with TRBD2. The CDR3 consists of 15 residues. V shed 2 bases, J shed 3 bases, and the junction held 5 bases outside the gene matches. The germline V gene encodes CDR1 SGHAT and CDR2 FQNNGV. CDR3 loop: CASSLLAGEIYEQYF. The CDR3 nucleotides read TGTGCCAGCAGCTTATTAGCGGGGGAGATCTACGAGCAGTACTTC.

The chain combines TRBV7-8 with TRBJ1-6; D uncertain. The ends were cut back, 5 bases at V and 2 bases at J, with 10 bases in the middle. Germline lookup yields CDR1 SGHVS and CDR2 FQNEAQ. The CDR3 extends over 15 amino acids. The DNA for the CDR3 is TGTGCCAGCAGCCTACAGCTCCCCTATAATTCACCCCTCCACTTT. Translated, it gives CASSLQLPYNSPLHF. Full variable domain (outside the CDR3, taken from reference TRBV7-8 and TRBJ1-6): GAGVSQSPRYKVAKRGQDVALRCDPISGHVSLFWYQQALGQGPEFLTYFQNEAQLDKSGLPSDRFFAERPEGSVSTLKIQRTQQEDSAVYLCASSLQLPYNSPLHFGNGTRLTVT.

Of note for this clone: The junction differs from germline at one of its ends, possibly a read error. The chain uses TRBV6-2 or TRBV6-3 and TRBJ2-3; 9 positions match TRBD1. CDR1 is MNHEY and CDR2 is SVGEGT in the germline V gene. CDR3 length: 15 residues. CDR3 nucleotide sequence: TGTGCCAGCAGTAACTCGGGACAGGGACTAGATACGCAGTATTTT. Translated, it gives CASSNSGQGLDTQYF.

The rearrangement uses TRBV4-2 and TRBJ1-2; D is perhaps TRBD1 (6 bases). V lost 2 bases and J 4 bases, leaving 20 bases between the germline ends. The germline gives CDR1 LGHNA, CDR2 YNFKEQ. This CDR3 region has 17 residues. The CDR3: CASSQPNRATSSYGYTF. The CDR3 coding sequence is TGTGCCAGCAGCCAACCAAACAGGGCGACGAGTTCCTATGGCTACACCTTC.

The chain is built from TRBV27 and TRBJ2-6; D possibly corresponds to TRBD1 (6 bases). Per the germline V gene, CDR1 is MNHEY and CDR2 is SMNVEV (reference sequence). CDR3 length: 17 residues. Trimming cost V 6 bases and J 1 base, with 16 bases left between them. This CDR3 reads CASRSPGVLSGANVLTF. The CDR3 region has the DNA TGTGCCAGCAGATCCCCAGGGGTCTTGTCTGGGGCCAACGTCCTGACTTTC.

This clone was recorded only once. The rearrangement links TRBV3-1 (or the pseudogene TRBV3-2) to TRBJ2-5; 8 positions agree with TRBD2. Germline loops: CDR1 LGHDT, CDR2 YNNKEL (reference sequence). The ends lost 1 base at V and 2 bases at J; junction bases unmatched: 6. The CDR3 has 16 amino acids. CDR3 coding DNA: TGTGCCAGCAGCCAAGGCCTAGCGGGCGGGCAAGAGACCCAGTACTTC. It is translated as CASSQGLAGGQETQYF.

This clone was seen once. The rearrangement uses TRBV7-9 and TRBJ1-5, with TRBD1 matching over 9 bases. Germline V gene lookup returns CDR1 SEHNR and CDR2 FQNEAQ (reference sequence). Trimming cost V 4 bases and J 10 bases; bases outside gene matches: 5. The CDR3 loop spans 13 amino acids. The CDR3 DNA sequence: TGTGCCAGCAGCTACGGACAGGGGCCTCCCCAGCATTTT. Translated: CASSYGQGPPQHF.

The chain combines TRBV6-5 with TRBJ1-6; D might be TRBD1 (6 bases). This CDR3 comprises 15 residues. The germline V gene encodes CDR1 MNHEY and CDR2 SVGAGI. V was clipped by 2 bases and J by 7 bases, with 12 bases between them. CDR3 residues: CASSYDRPQNSPLHF. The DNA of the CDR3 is TGTGCCAGCAGTTACGACAGGCCACAAAATTCACCCCTCCACTTT.

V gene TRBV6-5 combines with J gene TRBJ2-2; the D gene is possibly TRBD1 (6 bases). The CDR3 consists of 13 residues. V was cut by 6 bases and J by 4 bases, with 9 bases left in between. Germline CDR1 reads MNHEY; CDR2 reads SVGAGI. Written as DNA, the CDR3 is TGTGCCAGCAGACAGGGTCTCACCGGGGAGCTGTTTTTT. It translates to CASRQGLTGELFF.

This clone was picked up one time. This CDR3 is CASGFTVSNTGELFF. CDR3 sequence (DNA): TGTGCTAGTGGTTTTACAGTTTCGAACACCGGGGAGCTGTTTTTT. The gene calls are TRBV12-5 and TRBJ2-2, with unresolved D. Germline V CDR1 and CDR2: LGHNT, FRNRAP. The CDR3 spans 15 residues. The V end lost 3 bases, the J end lost 0 bases, and 8 bases lay between the germline ends.

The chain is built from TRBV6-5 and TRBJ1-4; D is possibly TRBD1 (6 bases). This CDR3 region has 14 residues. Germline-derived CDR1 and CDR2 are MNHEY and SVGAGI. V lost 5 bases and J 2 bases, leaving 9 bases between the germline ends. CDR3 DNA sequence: TGTGCCAGCAGTACAGGGTTGACTAATGAAAAACTGTTTTTT. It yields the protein CASSTGLTNEKLFF.

The CDR3 loop is CASSFLPPGQGVNSPLHF. In DNA, the CDR3 is TGTGCCAGCAGTTTCCTCCCCCCGGGACAGGGCGTCAATTCACCCCTCCACTTT. The chain combines TRBV27 with TRBJ1-6; 9 nucleotides agree with TRBD1. Trimming cost V 3 bases and J 7 bases; bases outside gene matches: 13. Germline V gives CDR1 MNHEY, CDR2 SMNVEV (reference sequence). The CDR3 sequence is 18 residues long.